This passage covers 9 T cell receptor beta chains from one sample sequenced in a study of cytomegalovirus exposure and HLA in healthy donors. Both 60 Vbeta primers and 13 Jbeta primers went into the PCR. Some clones are missing from TCRdb's copy, which holds only in-frame ones; the method was immunoSEQ multiplex PCR. The repertoire holds about 88,000 clones, with approximately 90% as singletons. The sequenced sample was PBMCs. These receptors were collected from a man aged 18 to 29 in good health and CMV-seronegative.

DNA of the CDR3: TGTGCCAGCAGCGCGTACAGGTCCGGGCTGTACAATGAGCAGTTCTTC. Translated, it gives CASSAYRSGLYNEQFF. The rearrangement joins TRBV9 to TRBJ2-1; D may be TRBD1 (5 bases). CDR3 length equals 16 residues. Germline V lookup: CDR1 SGDLS, CDR2 YYNGEE. Trimming pared 3 bases from V and 4 bases from J, leaving 17 bases between.

This clone was counted between two and nine times. V gene TRBV6-1 combines with J gene TRBJ2-3; TRBD2 matches 10 bases. The CDR3 loop spans 16 amino acids. V lost 4 bases and J lost 3; bases outside the gene matches: 7. Per the germline V gene, CDR1 is MNHNS and CDR2 is SASEGT. CDR3 amino acids: CASSVHSGRQTDTQYF. In DNA form, the CDR3 reads TGTGCCAGCAGTGTACATAGCGGGAGGCAGACAGATACGCAGTATTTT.

The V call is TRBV7-9, the J call TRBJ2-1, with 8 bases that match TRBD2. The CDR3 totals 16 residues. Per the germline V gene, CDR1 is SEHNR and CDR2 is FQNEAQ (reference sequence). Trimming at V came to 7 bases and at J to 3 bases, leaving 11 bases not matched to a gene. CDR3 coding DNA: TGTGCCAGCAACTCAAGGAGGCTAGCGGGCTACAATGAGCAGTTCTTC. It is translated as CASNSRRLAGYNEQFF. Combining the CDR3 with reference TRBV7-9 and TRBJ2-1 gives the whole variable domain DTGVSQNPRHKITKRGQNVTFRCDPISEHNRLYWYRQTLGQGPEFLTYFQNEAQLEKSRLLSDRFSAERPKGSFSTLEIQRTEQGDSAMYLCASNSRRLAGYNEQFFGPGTRLTVL.

The chain carries TRBV19 and TRBJ1-5, with D perhaps matching TRBD1 (5 bases). The V end lost 6 bases, the J end lost 2 bases, and 14 bases lay between the germline ends. This CDR3 is 15 amino acids long. Germline values: CDR1 LNHDA, CDR2 SQIVND (reference sequence). CDR3 nucleotide sequence: TGTGCCAGTAGGGGAAAGGGACTTCGCAATCAGCCCCAGCATTTT. Protein sequence: CASRGKGLRNQPQHF. Full variable domain (missing parts from reference TRBV19 and TRBJ1-5): DGGITQSPKYLFRKEGQNVTLSCEQNLNHDAMYWYRQDPGQGLRLIYYSQIVNDFQKGDIAEGYSVSREKKESFPLTVTSAQKNPTAFYLCASRGKGLRNQPQHFGDGTRLSIL.

This chain uses TRBV7-3 with TRBJ2-4, with a possible D match to TRBD1 (7 bases). The germline V gene has CDR1 SGHTA and CDR2 FQGTGA. V was pared by 11 bases and J by 0 bases, with 20 bases between. The CDR3 runs 16 residues. The CDR3 region is CAPGGGNILAKNIQYF. CDR3 nucleotides: TGTGCCCCAGGGGGAGGTAATATACTAGCCAAAAACATTCAGTACTTC.

This sequence joins TRBV4-2 and TRBJ1-5; D is unresolved. The CDR3 is 16 residues long. Deletions cut 0 bases from V and 7 bases from J, with 16 bases between. CDR1 and CDR2 from the germline V gene are LGHNA and YNFKEQ. CDR3 sequence: CASSQDGARRAQPQHF. The CDR3, as DNA: TGTGCCAGCAGCCAAGATGGAGCACGGAGGGCCCAGCCCCAGCATTTT.

The rearrangement joins TRBV4-2 to TRBJ1-2; perhaps TRBD1 as D (5 bases). Between the trimmed V and J ends, which lost 4 bases and 1 base, there was a span of 7 bases. The CDR3 runs 13 residues. Germline lookup yields CDR1 LGHNA and CDR2 YNFKEQ. The CDR3 coding sequence is TGTGCCAGCAGCCCGGGGGGTAACTATGGCTACACCTTC. Its protein product is CASSPGGNYGYTF.

This chain's CDR3 is CASSKALWRKLAKNIQYF. As DNA, the CDR3 is TGTGCCAGCAGCAAAGCGCTTTGGCGGAAACTAGCCAAAAACATTCAGTACTTC. This chain links TRBV21-1 with TRBJ2-4; TRBD2, the table's D call, was not compared with the DNA. TRBV21-1 is a known pseudogene. The CDR3 has 18 residues.

The chain joins TRBV6-5 to TRBJ1-1; possibly TRBD1 for D (6 bases). Germline-derived CDR1 and CDR2 are MNHEY and SVGAGI. The CDR3 is made up of 16 amino acids. V was clipped by 0 bases and J by 4 bases, with 15 bases between them. The CDR3 nucleotides are TGTGCCAGCAGTTACTCACCTCGGGGGGGCAGCACTGAAGCTTTCTTT. Protein product: CASSYSPRGGSTEAFF.